What follows is one T cell receptor beta chain and its context. Antigen specificity is unknown. These data come from a study of cytomegalovirus exposure and HLA in healthy donors. Study conclusions and caveats: Per published accounts, TCR beta sequences correctly predicted the HLA-A and HLA-B alleles of most subjects. The productive fraction for most TCR beta V segments was about 90% or about 30% in an earlier analysis.

Amplification used 60 Vbeta primers and 13 Jbeta primers. The protocol was immunoSEQ multiplex PCR, while the TCRdb copy is restricted to in-frame clones and leaves out a portion. The sample has under 200,000 clones, about 84% seen once. Input material: PBMCs. This receptor was obtained from a man aged 45-65 years in good health and CMV-seropositive.

CDR3 nucleotides: TGTGCCAGTAGTATGTGGGACAGGGTGAGTGGCTACACCTTC. Its translation: CASSMWDRVSGYTF. The chain is built from TRBV19 and TRBJ1-2; 9 nucleotides line up with TRBD1. The CDR3 totals 14 residues. V was clipped by 3 bases and J by 7 bases; unmatched bases: 6. Germline CDR1 is LNHDA and CDR2 is SQIVND (reference sequence).